This T cell receptor (beta chain) was profiled in a study of tumor-infiltrating lymphocytes in oesophageal squamous cell carcinoma (dated by TCRdb to about 2016). This clonotype has at least ten counts. Its target antigen remains unknown. Base-call qualities are not available, and no considerably larger clone is one nucleotide away. Libraries were built with PCR. Reads for this sample came from an Illumina HiSeq 2000. The public reads were reanalyzed by TCRdb: fastp trimming at Q25, MiXCR alignment, in-frame beta chains only. A single entry per CDR3 protein holds the most common genes and DNA from its merged rows. Across this sample there are roughly 16,000 distinct CDR3 sequences, with 40% to 55% seen only once. About a quarter of the sample rests with the top ten. CDR1 and CDR2, looked up from the germline V gene (reference sequence), are SEHNR and FQNEAQ. V is clipped by 11 bases and J by 0 bases, and the sequence between their germline boundaries is 16 bases long. CDR3 length: 15 amino acids, cysteine to phenylalanine. Only CDR3 DNA is held: 45 bases, read in frame from base 1.

The rearrangement joined TRBV7-9 to TRBJ2-2; the D segment could be TRBD2, given 6 matching bases. Material: esophageal tumor tissue. This TCR derives from a male donor with esophageal squamous cell carcinoma. The DNA sequence reads TGTGCCTACACCCAGGGCGGGGCGAACACCGGGGAGCTGTTTTTT. It is translated as CAYTQGGANTGELFF.